This T cell receptor (beta chain) was profiled in a study of T cells in Graves' hyperthyroidism and ophthalmopathy. From RNA transcripts, TCR beta CDR3 regions were amplified. RT-PCR in the first round (using the HTBI primer set) targeted the TCR CDR3. TCRdb reprocessed the multiplex PCR reads via MiXCR and lists one record per CDR3 protein. This sample yields 450,000 to 700,000 distinct CDR3 sequences, of which around 45% are seen a single time; 15% to 20% belongs to the top ten. In this sample, this clonotype turned up many times. The ends lost 5 bases at V and 6 bases at J; junction bases unmatched: 13. In germline, CDR1 is MNHEY, CDR2 SVGAGI. The CDR3 totals 16 residues.

Material: peripheral blood or thyroid tissue (not recorded which). This receptor was taken from an adult woman with Graves' disease, either hyperthyroidism or ophthalmopathy (not recorded which). J is TRBJ1-5 and V is TRBV6-5; TRBD1 agrees at 7 bases. In DNA form, the CDR3 reads TGTGCCAGCAGTCCGGGGTTAGACAGGGAAGTTCAGCCCCAGCATTTT. Its translation is CASSPGLDREVQPQHF.